This T cell receptor beta chain was observed in a study of blood T cells in healthy people across ages. Points from the study as a whole: Donors of long life had a larger count of naive CD4+ cells and greater diversity than aged donors.

There are 16 residues in the CDR3. With V trimmed by 6 bases and J by 0 bases, 5 bases remained unmatched. Primers used in a second PCR of about 6 to 12 cycles were a sample-barcoded 5' primer and a J-beta primer mix. Each TCR beta cDNA got a 12-nucleotide random molecular identifier. MiXCR, run by TCRdb on the 5' RACE reads, gives a single entry per CDR3 protein. The repertoire holds approximately 680,000 distinct CDR3 sequences, with approximately 29% as singletons. At least 7 million PBMCs were isolated per sample. The sample holds many counts of this clonotype. Its matching antigen is unknown. The TCR comes from a woman of 80 years or more in good health. What was sequenced was blood. The chain couples TRBV12-3 or TRBV12-4 to TRBJ1-1; TRBD1 aligns across 12 bases. CDR3 nucleotide sequence: TGTGCCAGCAGCGGGACAGGGGGCTTCATGAACACTGAAGCTTTCTTT. This codes for CASSGTGGFMNTEAFF.